This T cell receptor (beta chain) came from a study of blood T cell repertoires in COVID-19. For the study at large: COVID-19 samples collected from the United States, Italy and Spain covered acute and convalescent phases. Sample material is recorded as cDNA or gDNA derived from T cells, B-cell-depleted T cells, or PBMCs.

As handled by the study authors: Reference gene primer amplification gave estimated nucleated cell counts. Here immunoSEQ multiplex PCR was the method, and the copy in TCRdb shows in-frame clones only, minus some. V and J calls and clone size come straight from that table; D and trimming were deduced from the DNA. The table has approximately 110,000 clones, approximately 85% seen once. With respect to this clone: The junction does not match germline at one end; this may be a read error.

The TCR originated in a human donor in a cohort sampled during active COVID-19. The specimen sequenced was peripheral blood.

In DNA, the CDR3 is TGTGCCAGCAGTTACTCAGGTTACGGTCCCGGGGACTTC. Translating gives CASSYSGYGPGDF. The chain is built from TRBV6-6 and TRBJ2-4; D may be TRBD2 (5 bases). CDR3 length equals 13 residues. The germline gives CDR1 MNHNY, CDR2 SVGAGI (reference sequence).